Each of the 27 T cell receptor beta chains below was sequenced from the same sample in a study of PD-1 blockade in classical Hodgkin lymphoma. Relapses following autologous stem cell transplantation were seen in all patients, with brentuximab vedotin exposure varying. The table came from immunoSEQ multiplex PCR; TCRdb's copy has only in-frame clones and leaves some out. The sample includes approximately 17,000 clones, 65% to 90% of them seen just once. The sample in question was peripheral blood mononuclear cells (PBMCs), obtained at baseline. Every receptor here comes from a human donor with classical Hodgkin lymphoma.

The chain joins TRBV6-6 to TRBJ2-3, with a possible D match to TRBD1 (6 bases). V lost 2 bases and J 2 bases, leaving 11 bases between the germline ends. Per germline, CDR1 MNHNY and CDR2 SVGAGI (reference sequence). This CDR3 comprises 15 residues. CDR3 region: CASSYTGKNTDTQYF. The DNA of the CDR3 is TGTGCCAGCAGTTACACAGGGAAGAACACAGATACGCAGTATTTT.

This chain connects TRBV2 to TRBJ1-1, with TRBD1 matching over 7 bases. V gave up 8 bases and J gave up 0 bases; unmatched junction bases: 36. The germline V gene has CDR1 SNHLY and CDR2 FYNNEI. The CDR3 is 24 residues long. The CDR3 DNA reads as TGTGCCAGCTGGGGGCCCATGGATCGCGGGACAGAGACAATTATTAATTGGGTGAACACTGAAGCTTTCTTT. This encodes CASWGPMDRGTETIINWVNTEAFF.

The V call is TRBV9, the J call TRBJ2-7; D might be TRBD2 (6 bases). The germline CDR1 and CDR2 sequences are SGDLS and YYNGEE. This CDR3 is 15 amino acids long. V was shortened by 4 bases and J by 7 bases, with 21 bases between the two germline ends. The CDR3 DNA reads TGTGCCAGCAGCCCCGGGGGTAGCGCCGGAGAAGAGCAGTACTTC. Protein: CASSPGGSAGEEQYF.

V usage is TRBV5-8 and J usage is TRBJ1-1; possible D gene TRBD1, 6 bases. Germline-derived CDR1 and CDR2 are SGHTS and YDEGEE. This CDR3 comprises 15 residues. The V end lost 2 bases, the J end lost 3 bases, and 14 bases lay between the germline ends. DNA for the CDR3: TGTGCCAGCAGCTTCCAGGGGCATGGGTACACTGAAGCTTTCTTT. Protein: CASSFQGHGYTEAFF.

This sequence joins TRBV6-7 and TRBJ2-7, with D possibly TRBD1 on 5 matching bases. TRBV6-7 carries the ORF label, with uncertain function. CDR3 length equals 17 residues. Trimming took 0 bases from V and 0 from J, leaving 15 bases between them. CDR3 DNA: TGTGCCAGCAGTTACTCGACGCCCAGACAGATCTCCTACGAGCAGTACTTC. Translation gives CASSYSTPRQISYEQYF.

The chain employs TRBV19 and TRBJ2-5, with 8 positions matching TRBD1. Germline-derived CDR1 and CDR2 are LNHDA and SQIVND (reference sequence). There are 16 residues in the CDR3. J gave up 1 base and V 1 base, and 5 bases lay outside the gene matches. The CDR3 loop reads CASSIVQGATQETQYF. As DNA, the CDR3 is TGTGCCAGTAGTATAGTCCAGGGGGCAACCCAAGAGACCCAGTACTTC. Variable domain in full (rest from reference TRBV19 and TRBJ2-5): DGGITQSPKYLFRKEGQNVTLSCEQNLNHDAMYWYRQDPGQGLRLIYYSQIVNDFQKGDIAEGYSVSREKKESFPLTVTSAQKNPTAFYLCASSIVQGATQETQYFGPGTRLLVL.

The chain joins TRBV4-1 to TRBJ2-6; 9 bases align to TRBD2. V trimming: 1 base; J trimming: 2 bases; junction bases outside the gene matches: 3. Germline V gives CDR1 MGHRA, CDR2 YSYEKL. The CDR3 extends over 17 amino acids. The CDR3 DNA reads TGCGCCAGCAGCCAAGTAGCGGGAGAGGCTGGGGCCAACGTCCTGACTTTC. Translation gives CASSQVAGEAGANVLTF.

This chain links TRBV10-1 with TRBJ1-2; a possible D gene is TRBD1 (5 bases). This CDR3 has 13 residues. Trimming removed 5 bases at V and 7 bases at J, with 14 bases between. Germline V gene data show CDR1 as WNHNN and CDR2 as SYGVQD (reference sequence). Here the CDR3 reads CASSLRASGGYTF. CDR3 in DNA: TGCGCCAGCAGTCTCAGGGCTTCAGGTGGCTACACCTTC.

The genes are TRBV2 and TRBJ1-3; no reliable D call. The CDR3 totals 14 residues. Germline loops: CDR1 SNHLY, CDR2 FYNNEI. With 10 bases removed from V and 0 bases from J, the gap between germline ends came to 13 bases. CDR3 nucleotides: TGTGCCACCTCGCCTGACCACTCTGGAAACACCATATATTTT. Protein sequence: CATSPDHSGNTIYF.

This clone came up a few times. The J gene is TRBJ2-1, the V gene TRBV5-4; the D gene could be TRBD1 or TRBD2 (5 bases each). The V end lost 4 bases, the J end lost 14 bases, and 25 bases lay between the germline ends. The CDR3 consists of 15 residues. Germline CDR1 and CDR2: SGHNT and YYREEE (reference sequence). CDR3 region: CASSPGPDFQGEEFF. CDR3 bases: TGTGCCAGCAGCCCGGGCCCGGATTTCCAGGGAGAGGAGTTCTTC. The whole variable domain, filled in from reference TRBV5-4 and TRBJ2-1, reads ETGVTQSPTHLIKTRGQQVTLRCSSQSGHNTVSWYQQALGQGPQFIFQYYREEENGRGNFPPRFSGLQFPNYSSELNVNALELDDSALYLCASSPGPDFQGEEFFGPGTRLTVL.

CDR3 DNA: TGTGCCCTCGGGGCGGGGACCTACGAGCAGTACTTC. It yields the protein CALGAGTYEQYF. The chain is built from TRBV30 and TRBJ2-7; TRBD2 might be the D (6 bases). V shed 8 bases and J shed 2 bases, with 13 bases lying between them. Germline V gives CDR1 GTSNPN, CDR2 SVGIG (reference sequence). This CDR3 has 12 residues.

V gene TRBV30 combines with J gene TRBJ2-1; 7 bases align to TRBD2. CDR1 is GTSNPN, CDR2 SVGIG, per germline (reference sequence). V was clipped by 4 bases and J by 7 bases; unmatched bases: 13. The CDR3 is 15 residues long. The CDR3 coding sequence is TGTGCCTGGACAAGGCTCAGCGGGACGGGGAATGAGCAGTTCTTC. This gives the protein CAWTRLSGTGNEQFF.

The J gene is TRBJ1-5, the V gene TRBV19; D is perhaps TRBD1 (5 bases). V was pared by 10 bases and J by 5 bases, with 21 bases between. In germline, CDR1 is LNHDA, CDR2 SQIVND (reference sequence). CDR3 length: 15 residues. CDR3 amino acids: CATTDGAGSDQPQHF. The CDR3 coding sequence is TGTGCCACTACAGACGGGGCAGGATCGGATCAGCCCCAGCATTTT.

The V and J genes are TRBV2 and TRBJ1-1; tentatively, D is TRBD1 (5 bases). Germline V gene data show CDR1 as SNHLY and CDR2 as FYNNEI. The CDR3 contains 13 residues. Trimming removed 6 bases from V and 7 bases from J, with 15 bases in between. CDR3 sequence (DNA): TGTGCCAGCAGACCCGACGGGACTCTTGAAGCTTTCTTT. Translation: CASRPDGTLEAFF.

This chain joins TRBV7-9 and TRBJ1-5; D possibly corresponds to TRBD1 (6 bases). V lost 5 bases and J 5 bases, leaving 10 bases between the germline ends. CDR1 and CDR2 from the germline V gene are SEHNR and FQNEAQ (reference sequence). The CDR3 covers 13 residues. The CDR3: CASSRTGYQPQHF. CDR3 sequence (DNA): TGTGCCAGCAGCCGCACAGGGTATCAGCCCCAGCATTTT.

This clone has more than one count but fewer than ten. J is TRBJ1-5 and V is TRBV7-8; a possible D gene is TRBD1 (5 bases). Trimming removed 5 bases at V and 7 bases at J, with 18 bases between. CDR1 is SGHVS, CDR2 FQNEAQ, per germline. CDR3 length equals 15 residues. CDR3 loop: CASSGDGTHGQPQHF. The CDR3 DNA is TGTGCCAGCAGCGGGGACGGGACTCATGGACAGCCCCAGCATTTT. Looking up the rest from reference TRBV7-8 and TRBJ1-5 gives the full variable domain: GAGVSQSPRYKVAKRGQDVALRCDPISGHVSLFWYQQALGQGPEFLTYFQNEAQLDKSGLPSDRFFAERPEGSVSTLKIQRTQQEDSAVYLCASSGDGTHGQPQHFGDGTRLSIL.

The count of this clone is one. The rearrangement uses TRBV7-9 and TRBJ2-7; D is possibly TRBD1 (6 bases). Per germline, CDR1 SEHNR and CDR2 FQNEAQ (reference sequence). V dropped 5 bases and J dropped 3 bases, with 23 bases sitting between them. The CDR3 length is 17 residues. The CDR3: CASSTGQPASFLYEQYF. The CDR3 DNA sequence: TGTGCCAGCAGCACAGGACAGCCCGCATCCTTCCTCTACGAGCAGTACTTC.

The chain is built from TRBV15 and TRBJ2-1, with 8 bases fitting TRBD2. The CDR3 extends over 19 amino acids. The germline CDR1 and CDR2 sequences are LNHNV and YYDKDF (reference sequence). Trimming took 0 bases from V and 6 from J; bases not matched to a gene: 16. CDR3 sequence reads: CATSRDWMGRGSGVNEQFF. The CDR3 nucleotides read TGTGCCACCAGCAGAGATTGGATGGGACGTGGTAGCGGGGTCAATGAGCAGTTCTTC. Using reference TRBV15 and TRBJ2-1 for the parts outside the CDR3, the full variable domain is DAMVIQNPRYQVTQFGKPVTLSCSQTLNHNVMYWYQQKSSQAPKLLFHYYDKDFNNEADTPDNFQSRRPNTSFCFLDIRSPGLGDTAMYLCATSRDWMGRGSGVNEQFFGPGTRLTVL.

The chain employs TRBV23-1 and TRBJ2-2; D is unresolved. TRBV23-1 is designated an ORF whose function remains uncertain. Trimming stripped 4 bases from V and 0 bases from J, with 24 bases between. The CDR3 is 20 amino acids. CDR3: CASSPILGRPDNANTGELFF. CDR3 sequence (DNA): TGCGCCAGCAGTCCGATCCTTGGGCGGCCTGATAACGCGAACACCGGGGAGCTGTTTTTT.

J is TRBJ1-5 and V is TRBV18; TRBD1 aligns across 7 bases. The V segment lost 4 bases and the J segment 4 bases; nucleotides outside the gene matches: 7. This CDR3 spans 15 amino acids. Germline V gene data show CDR1 as KGHSH and CDR2 as LQKENI. CDR3 protein: CASSLTGTVNQPQHF. The CDR3 coding sequence is TGTGCCAGCTCACTCACAGGGACAGTTAATCAGCCCCAGCATTTT. Using reference TRBV18 and TRBJ1-5 for the parts outside the CDR3, the full variable domain is NAGVMQNPRHLVRRRGQEARLRCSPMKGHSHVYWYRQLPEEGLKFMVYLQKENIIDESGMPKERFSAEFPKEGPSILRIQQVVRGDSAAYFCASSLTGTVNQPQHFGDGTRLSIL.

This sequence joins TRBV7-2 and TRBJ2-7; D possibly corresponds to TRBD2 (5 bases). The germline V gene has CDR1 SGHTA and CDR2 FQGNSA. V was cut by 0 bases and J by 7 bases, with 10 bases left in between. CDR3 length: 13 amino acids. CDR3 sequence (DNA): TGTGCCAGCAGCTTAGCGGGAGCTTGGGAGCAGTACTTC. Translation: CASSLAGAWEQYF.

The V gene is TRBV18, the J gene TRBJ1-2; D call uncertain. This CDR3 has 14 amino acids. Germline V gives CDR1 KGHSH, CDR2 LQKENI. Trimming cost V 0 bases and J 9 bases, with 14 bases left between them. The CDR3 DNA reads as TGTGCCAGCTCACCACCGGCGGATAGGGTTAGCTACACCTTC. It yields the protein CASSPPADRVSYTF.

The chain employs TRBV27 and TRBJ2-7, with D tentatively TRBD1 (6 bases). This CDR3 comprises 17 residues. Trimming removed 5 bases at V and 0 bases at J, with 20 bases between. From germline, CDR1 is MNHEY and CDR2 SMNVEV (reference sequence). The CDR3 nucleotides read TGTGCCAGCAGTCCCTGGACAGTAGCTACAAGCTCCTACGAGCAGTACTTC. Translating gives CASSPWTVATSSYEQYF.

The gene calls are TRBV18 and TRBJ2-2; 10 positions match TRBD1. V lost 5 bases to trimming and J lost 4 bases; unmatched junction nucleotides: 7. From germline, CDR1 is KGHSH and CDR2 LQKENI. CDR3 length: 16 amino acids. The CDR3 DNA is TGTGCCAGCTCAACGACAGGGGGCGAAGGCACCGGGGAGCTGTTTTTT. Protein: CASSTTGGEGTGELFF.

The chain recombines TRBV12-1 with TRBJ1-2; TRBD1 was called by the table and not checked on the DNA. TRBV12-1 is given as a pseudogene. CDR3 size: 16 residues. CDR3: CASSFVGTGPNYGYTF. The CDR3 DNA sequence: TGTGCCAGCAGCTTTGTTGGGACAGGGCCTAACTATGGCTACACCTTC.

The chain employs TRBV19 and TRBJ1-1, with 12 bases aligning to TRBD1. CDR1 and CDR2 (germline): LNHDA, SQIVND (reference sequence). V was clipped by 4 bases and J by 7 bases; unmatched bases: 4. The CDR3 is 14 amino acids. CDR3 in amino acids: CASSTGQGAREAFF. For the CDR3, the DNA is TGTGCCAGTAGTACGGGACAGGGGGCGCGTGAAGCTTTCTTT.

CDR3 amino acids: CASSPLYSNQPQHF. CDR3 coding DNA: TGTGCCAGCTCACCCCTATATAGCAATCAGCCCCAGCATTTT. This chain connects TRBV18 to TRBJ1-5; D not resolved. Deletions cut 3 bases from V and 0 bases from J, with 6 bases between. The CDR3 is made up of 14 amino acids. The germline V gene encodes CDR1 KGHSH and CDR2 LQKENI.